This TCR beta chain emerged from a study of regulatory T cells in long-lasting Graves disease. Time point given: newly diagnosed GD, antithyroid drugs for less than 3 months. PBMCs were the source of the RNA used for TCR sequencing. CDR3 regions were amplified by Arm-PCR using iRepertoire HTBI primers to build TCR beta libraries. TCRdb recomputed calls from the multiplex PCR reads with MiXCR, one row per CDR3 protein. The profile shows roughly 500,000 distinct CDR3 sequences, 14% of them singletons. This clonotype was seen at least ten times. The CDR3 contains 14 residues. The germline V gene has CDR1 SEHNR and CDR2 FQNEAQ (reference sequence). This same sample was also taken into another study, of T cells in Graves' hyperthyroidism and ophthalmopathy.

The receptor comes from a woman aged 50 to 65 with Graves disease. This sequence joins TRBV7-9 and TRBJ2-3, with D perhaps assigned TRBD1 or TRBD2 (6 bases each). The last part of the DNA fits TRBJ2-1 better; the J call may be wrong. The sample was peripheral blood mononuclear cells (PBMCs), taken at new diagnosis, from a patient treated with antithyroid drugs. The CDR3 sequence is CASIPPGAFTEQFF. The CDR3 coding sequence is TGTGCCAGCATCCCGCCGGGGGCCTTTACTGAGCAGTTCTTC.